These T cell receptor beta chains were read from a single sample in a study of cytomegalovirus exposure and HLA in healthy donors. Assay used: immunoSEQ multiplex PCR; TCRdb lists only in-frame clones, some missing. Of 170,000 or so clones listed, roughly 80% were seen once; the top ten hold 6% to 7.5%. The sequenced sample was PBMCs. The receptors were gathered from a young man in good health and CMV-seropositive. The CDR3 runs from the conserved cysteine through the conserved F or W. The D gene is left open where the match is weak. Part of the rows lack a size; the others show once, few, many or a class for expanded clones.

CDR3 DNA	CDR3 protein	clone size	V gene	J gene	D gene	CDR3 length
TGTGCCGGGGAAAGGGGTAGCAATCAGCCCCAGCATTTT	CAGERGSNQPQHF	.	TRBV14	TRBJ1-5	.	13
TGTGCCAGCAGTGACCGGGACAGGGTGATCAATGAGCAGTTCTTC	CASSDRDRVINEQFF	.	TRBV2	TRBJ2-1	TRBD1	15
TGTGCCACCAGCAGAGGACAAGGGGGCGAGCAGTACTTC	CATSRGQGGEQYF	.	TRBV15	TRBJ2-7	.	13
TGTGCCAGCAGTTTAAGTCCAGGACTAGCGGGAATTGGCGAGCAGTACTTC	CASSLSPGLAGIGEQYF	.	TRBV28	TRBJ2-7	TRBD2	17
TGCGCCAGCAGCACAGGACTAGCGGGAGGTCTCTACAATGAGCAGTTCTTC	CASSTGLAGGLYNEQFF	.	TRBV5-1	TRBJ2-1	TRBD2	17
TGCGCCAGCAGCCAACTAGCGGGAGGGGCAGATACGCAGTATTTT	CASSQLAGGADTQYF	.	TRBV4-1	TRBJ2-3	TRBD2	15
TGCGCCAGCAGCTTGGATTCCCCAAACCAAGAGACTCAGTACTTC	CASSLDSPNQETQYF	.	TRBV5-1	TRBJ2-5	.	15
TGTGCCTGGACCGGACAGGGGTACACTGAAGCTTTCTTT	CAWTGQGYTEAFF	.	TRBV30	TRBJ1-1	TRBD1	13
TGTGCCAGCAGCTTAGAGCGGCAGGAGGGCAGGGAGACCCAGCATTTT	CASSLERQEGRETQHF	.	TRBV7-2	TRBJ1-5	.	16
TGTGCCAGCAGGAATGGGGGGGCGATGAACACTGAAGCTTTCTTT	CASRNGGAMNTEAFF	.	TRBV6-5	TRBJ1-1	.	15
TGTGCCAGCTCAGCACTGAGGGATGAAAAACTGTTTTTT	CASSALRDEKLFF	.	TRBV18	TRBJ1-4	.	13
TGCGCCAGCAGCCCGGGACAGCTGAACACCGGGGAGCTGTTTTTT	CASSPGQLNTGELFF	.	TRBV5-1	TRBJ2-2	TRBD1	15
TGTGCCAGCAGCTTAGCGGCCTCAGACGAGCAGTACTTC	CASSLAASDEQYF	.	TRBV7-6	TRBJ2-7	.	13
TGCAGCGTTGAAGATCCGTACACCGGGGAGCTGTTTTTT	CSVEDPYTGELFF	.	TRBV29-1	TRBJ2-2	.	13
TGTGCCAGCAGCCTTAGACAGGGAGGGGAGCTGTTTTTT	CASSLRQGGELFF	.	TRBV11-3	TRBJ2-2	TRBD1	13
TGTGCCAGCAGCCGAAGCGGGAGCTCCGGGGAGCTGTTTTTT	CASSRSGSSGELFF	.	TRBV5-5	TRBJ2-2	TRBD2	14
TGTGCCAGCACCTCCCCCACTAGCGGGGGCTTTAACACCGGGGAGCTGTTTTTT	CASTSPTSGGFNTGELFF	.	TRBV27	TRBJ2-2	TRBD2	18
TGCAGCGTCAGGGCCCGTAACTATGGCTACACCTTC	CSVRARNYGYTF	once	TRBV29-1	TRBJ1-2	.	12
TGTGCCAGCAGCCAGACAGGCGCTAATCAGCCCCAGCATTTT	CASSQTGANQPQHF	.	TRBV25-1	TRBJ1-5	.	14
TGTGCCAGCAAAACCGGGAATTCACCCCTCCACTTT	CASKTGNSPLHF	.	TRBV6-5	TRBJ1-6	.	12
TGTGCCAGCAGGGAGACAGGGCTTAGGGGCAATCAGCCCCAGCATTTT	CASRETGLRGNQPQHF	.	TRBV2	TRBJ1-5	TRBD1	16
TGTGCCAGCAGCTCCGAACAGGGAGTCACTGAAGCTTTCTTT	CASSSEQGVTEAFF	few	TRBV5-4	TRBJ1-1	.	14
TGCGCCAGCAGCTCGAATCTGGGGGCTTTGCAGGACTCTGGAAACACCATATATTTT	CASSSNLGALQDSGNTIYF	.	TRBV5-1	TRBJ1-3	.	19
TGTGCCTGGAGTGTGGGACAGGGGGCGATCGATGAGCAGTTCTTC	CAWSVGQGAIDEQFF	.	TRBV30	TRBJ2-1	TRBD1	15
TGTGCCAGTAGTTATCGCACAGATACGCAGTATTTT	CASSYRTDTQYF	.	TRBV19	TRBJ2-3	.	12
TGCGCCAGCAGGGACCCCTACCAAGAGGGGGACACTGAAGCTTTCTTT	CASRDPYQEGDTEAFF	.	TRBV10-2	TRBJ1-1	.	16
TGTGCCAGCAGCGAGGGCGGGATTCGGTACAATGAGCAGTTCTTC	CASSEGGIRYNEQFF	once	TRBV9	TRBJ2-1	.	15
TGTGCCAGCAGCGCAGATCCTAGCGGGTGGGGCTCTGGGGCCAACGTCCTGACTTTC	CASSADPSGWGSGANVLTF	few	TRBV9	TRBJ2-6	TRBD2	19
TGTGCCAGCAGCTTAGACGGACAGGGCCAAGAGACCCAGTACTTC	CASSLDGQGQETQYF	.	TRBV7-2	TRBJ2-5	TRBD1	15
TGTGCCAGCAGCTTGGACAGGGACGACGACTATGGCTACACCTTC	CASSLDRDDDYGYTF	.	TRBV5-6	TRBJ1-2	.	15
TGTGCCAGCAGCGGGGACGGGAGAGTTTACAATGAGCAGTTCTTC	CASSGDGRVYNEQFF	few	TRBV7-2	TRBJ2-1	.	15
TGTGCCAGCAGCTTTACGCAGAGCACAGATACGCAGTATTTT	CASSFTQSTDTQYF	once	TRBV7-9	TRBJ2-3	.	14
TGCAGTGCTAGTGAGAACTACGAGCAGTACTTC	CSASENYEQYF	.	TRBV20-1	TRBJ2-7	.	11
TGTGCCAGCAGCTTACTGTGGACTAGCGGGTACAATGAGCAGTTCTTC	CASSLLWTSGYNEQFF	.	TRBV7-9	TRBJ2-1	TRBD2	16
TGTGCCAGTAGTATAGCCGGACTAGCGGACTACAATGAGCAGTTCTTC	CASSIAGLADYNEQFF	.	TRBV19	TRBJ2-1	TRBD2	16
TGCAGCGTTGAAGATTCGGGGACTTTTGGGGGAATATATGGCTACACCTTC	CSVEDSGTFGGIYGYTF	.	TRBV29-1	TRBJ1-2	.	17
TGTGCCAGCATTCATGATGAGACAGAGAATTCACCCCTCCACTTT	CASIHDETENSPLHF	.	TRBV6-1	TRBJ1-6	.	15
TGTGCCAGCAGCTCAATGAACAGGGCGAATTCACCCCTCCACTTT	CASSSMNRANSPLHF	.	TRBV11-3	TRBJ1-6	.	15
TGTGCCAGCAGTTTGAGGGTGCGAGGGATCTATGGCTACACCTTC	CASSLRVRGIYGYTF	.	TRBV28	TRBJ1-2	.	15
TGCGCCAGCAGCCAAGAAAGGGGAATTACCGGTGGCTACACCTTC	CASSQERGITGGYTF	.	TRBV4-1	TRBJ1-2	.	15
TGTGCCAGCAGTTATCTAGGTCTCGGCCCTGAAAAACTGTTTTTT	CASSYLGLGPEKLFF	.	TRBV6-5	TRBJ1-4	.	15
TGCGCCAGCAGCCAAGCGCCGGGACAGGGGGTTGAGCAGTTCTTC	CASSQAPGQGVEQFF	.	TRBV4-3	TRBJ2-1	TRBD1	15
TGTGCCAGCAGTTCCGGGACAGGGGCCCGAAACACTGAAGCTTTCTTT	CASSSGTGARNTEAFF	.	TRBV7-9	TRBJ1-1	TRBD1	16
TGTGCCAGCAGCTTAGCGGGCCACCCCGAGCAGTACTTC	CASSLAGHPEQYF	few	TRBV7-2	TRBJ2-7	.	13
TGCGCCAGCAGTCGTACATCTAGCTATAGCAATCAGCCCCAGCATTTT	CASSRTSSYSNQPQHF	.	TRBV4-1	TRBJ1-5	.	16
TGTGCCAGCAGCTTAGGGACAAAATACGAGCAGTACTTC	CASSLGTKYEQYF	once	TRBV7-3	TRBJ2-7	.	13
TGTGCCAGCAGTTGGACTAGTCGTTCCTACGAGCAGTACTTC	CASSWTSRSYEQYF	.	TRBV6-5	TRBJ2-7	TRBD2	14
TGTGCCAGCAGCCAAGAGGCCGGGGCCGGGGAGCTGTTTTTT	CASSQEAGAGELFF	.	TRBV14	TRBJ2-2	.	14
TGTGCCAGCAAGTACCAGGGATCCTATAATTCACCCCTCCACTTT	CASKYQGSYNSPLHF	.	TRBV2	TRBJ1-6	.	15
TGTGCCAGCAGTTCCCAGGGGGCCTGGGAGACCCAGTACTTC	CASSSQGAWETQYF	.	TRBV6-5	TRBJ2-5	TRBD1	14
TGTGCCACCAGCGTCAGCGCGTCCGGGACTAGCGGGAGATACGAGCAGTACTTC	CATSVSASGTSGRYEQYF	.	TRBV15	TRBJ2-7	TRBD2	18
TGTGCCAGTAGAGCGGACAGGGAAAATTCCTACGAGCAGTACTTC	CASRADRENSYEQYF	.	TRBV19	TRBJ2-7	TRBD1	15
TGCGCCAGCAGCTTGGGACAGGGTCGCGTCGGAGGCTACACCTTC	CASSLGQGRVGGYTF	.	TRBV5-1	TRBJ1-2	TRBD1	15
TGTGCCAGTAGTATAGAAGCGGGGGTACGGTTCTTC	CASSIEAGVRFF	.	TRBV19	TRBJ2-1	TRBD2	12
TGCGCCAGCAGCTTGGCCTTCGGGACAGGGTCCGCTGAAGCTTTCTTT	CASSLAFGTGSAEAFF	few	TRBV5-1	TRBJ1-1	TRBD1	16